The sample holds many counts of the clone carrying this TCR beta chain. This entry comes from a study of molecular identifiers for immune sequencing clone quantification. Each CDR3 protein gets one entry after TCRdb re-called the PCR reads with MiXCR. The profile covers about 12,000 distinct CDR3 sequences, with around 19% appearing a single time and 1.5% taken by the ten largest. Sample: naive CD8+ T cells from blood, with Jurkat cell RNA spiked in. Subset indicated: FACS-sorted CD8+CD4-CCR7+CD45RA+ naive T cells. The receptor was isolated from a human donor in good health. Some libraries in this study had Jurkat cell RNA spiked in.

The CDR3 DNA sequence: TGTGCCAGCAGCCACAGCGGGATCCAGGGGTATGAGCAGTTCTTC. It translates to CASSHSGIQGYEQFF. The chain carries TRBV7-9 and TRBJ2-1; maybe TRBD2 (7 bases). This CDR3 comprises 15 residues. V lost 5 bases to trimming and J lost 8 bases, with 19 bases between them. Germline V CDR1 and CDR2: SEHNR, FQNEAQ (reference sequence).